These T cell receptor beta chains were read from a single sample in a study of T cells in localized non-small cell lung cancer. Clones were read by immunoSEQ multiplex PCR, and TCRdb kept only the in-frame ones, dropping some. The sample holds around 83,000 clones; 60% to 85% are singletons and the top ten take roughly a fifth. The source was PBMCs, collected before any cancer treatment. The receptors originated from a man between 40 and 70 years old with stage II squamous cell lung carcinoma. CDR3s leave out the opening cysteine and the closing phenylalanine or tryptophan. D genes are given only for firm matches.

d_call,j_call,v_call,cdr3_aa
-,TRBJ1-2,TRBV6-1,ASGGWEKGIYGYT
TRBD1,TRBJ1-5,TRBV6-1,ASSDANQGRGPNQPQH
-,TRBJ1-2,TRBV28,ASIEEGYGYT
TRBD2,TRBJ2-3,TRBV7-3,ASSLYGSGSGADTQY
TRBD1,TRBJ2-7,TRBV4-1,ASSQDDRGTLEQY
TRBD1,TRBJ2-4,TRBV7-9,ASSLGRQGEWNIQY
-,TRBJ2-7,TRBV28,ASMSGQNRYEQY
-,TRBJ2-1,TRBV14,ASSQVFNPYNEQF
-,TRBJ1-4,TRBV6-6,ASSYQTGASKLF
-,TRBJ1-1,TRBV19,ASSPRGTNTEAF
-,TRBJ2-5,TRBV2,ASSEALTRETQY
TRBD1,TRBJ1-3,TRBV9,ASSQTGGKNTIY
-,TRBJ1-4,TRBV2,ASRARVVTQKSLF
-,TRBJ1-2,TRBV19,ASRGGGAPNYGYT
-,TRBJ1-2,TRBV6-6,ASSYSGGGYGYT
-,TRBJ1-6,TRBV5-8,ASSPDGWGAYNSPLH
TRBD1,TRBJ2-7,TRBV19,ASKGTGTYEQY
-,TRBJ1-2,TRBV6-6,ASTERAHSGYT
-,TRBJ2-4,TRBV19,ASSSGRAGIQY
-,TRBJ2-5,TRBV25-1,ASSDLSSAGVGSQY
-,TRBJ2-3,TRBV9,ASSVASFSTDTQY
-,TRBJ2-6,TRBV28,ASRPRSGANVLT
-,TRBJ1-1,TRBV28,ASSLWETEAF
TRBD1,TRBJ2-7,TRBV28,ASNGQGAIYEQY
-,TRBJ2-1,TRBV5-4,ASSQKTGGEQF
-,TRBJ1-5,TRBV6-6,ASSSPNQPQH
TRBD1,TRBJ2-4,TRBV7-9,ASSIQGAQNIQY
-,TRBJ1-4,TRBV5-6,ASSLAEGEKLF
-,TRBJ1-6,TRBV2,ASSPTRGGNSPLH
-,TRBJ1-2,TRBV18,ASSLQQGWDNGYT
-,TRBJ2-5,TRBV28,ASRLGRTKQETQY
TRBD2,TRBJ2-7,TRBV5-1,ASSPMGGTHEQY
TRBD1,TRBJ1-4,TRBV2,ASRWGDRRGPTNEKLF
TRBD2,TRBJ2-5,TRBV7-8,ASTRNSGTIQETQY
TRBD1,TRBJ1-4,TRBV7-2,ASSLLGQGNEKLF
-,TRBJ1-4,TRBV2,ASSPSPLRLF
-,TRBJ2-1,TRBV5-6,ASSLYPRGSYNEQF
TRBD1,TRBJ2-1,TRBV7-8,ASSRDRAPYNEQF
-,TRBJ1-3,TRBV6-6,ASSGVGSGNTIY
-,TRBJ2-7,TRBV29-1,SARRGAATTYEQY
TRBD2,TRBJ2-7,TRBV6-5,ATWTSGRAREQY
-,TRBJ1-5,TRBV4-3,ASSQGLRQPQH
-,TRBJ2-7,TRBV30,AWSGQLFGYEQY
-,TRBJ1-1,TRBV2,ASSLRDIGLNTEAF
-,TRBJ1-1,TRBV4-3,ASSQEAGLATEAF
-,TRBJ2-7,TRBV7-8,ASSTGGVGTGSLEQY
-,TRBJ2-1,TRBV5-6,ASSLPPASEQF
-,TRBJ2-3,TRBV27,ASRGLDRTDTQY
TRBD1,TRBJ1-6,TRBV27,ASSAYSRDRVDSPLH
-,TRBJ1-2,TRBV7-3,ASSLKGVDSGYT
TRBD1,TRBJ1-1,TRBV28,ASSPLDRTNTEAF
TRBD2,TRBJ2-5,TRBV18,ASSPRASGRSTHLGTQY
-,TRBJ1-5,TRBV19,ASSTRAGNQPQH
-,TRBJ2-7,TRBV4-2,ASSQIQGYEQY
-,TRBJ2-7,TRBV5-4,ASSLAGPTHGEQY
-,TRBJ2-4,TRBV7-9,ASSLGGASKNIQY
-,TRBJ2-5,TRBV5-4,ASSLGRDCN
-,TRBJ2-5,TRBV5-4,ASSLRGAGETQY
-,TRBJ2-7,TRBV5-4,ASSLAPESHYEQY
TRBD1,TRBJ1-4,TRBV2,ASSKDREKLF